This entry describes one T cell receptor (beta chain). Antigen: not known. TCRdb called the PCR reads again in MiXCR, with one record for every CDR3 protein. The sample has over 85,000 distinct CDR3 sequences; around 27% are singletons. These data originate in a study of molecular identifiers for immune sequencing clone quantification. Study-wide points: Clones that had above 20 RNA copies took up over 99% of effector molecules but under 1% in naive cells.

The CDR3 runs to 15 residues. V lost 3 bases to trimming and J lost 7 bases, with 16 bases between them. The germline gives CDR1 LGHNA, CDR2 YSLEER. Naive CD8 libraries used about 20,000 to 1,100,000 sorted cells and 10%, 30% or 50% RNA. A CD8+CD4-CCR7+CD45RA+ gate was used to sort naive CD8 T cells. The clonotype was recovered from a human donor in good health. Some libraries in this study had Jurkat cell RNA spiked in. Sequenced sample: naive CD8+ T cells from blood, with Jurkat cell RNA spiked in. The subset here: FACS-sorted CD8+CD4-CCR7+CD45RA+ naive T cells. The rearrangement links TRBV4-3 to TRBJ2-1; D gene uncertain. The CDR3 DNA follows: TGCGCCAGCAGCCAGAGTAGGTGGGTGCGGAATGAGCAGTTCTTC. Translating it yields CASSQSRWVRNEQFF.